This TCR beta chain was obtained from a study of shared clonotypes between healthy human individuals. V was trimmed by 6 bases and J by 11 bases, leaving 17 bases between them. Germline V gene lookup returns CDR1 LNHNV and CDR2 YYDKDF (reference sequence). The CDR3 spans 13 residues. As handled by the study authors: ImmunoSEQ supplied junction-only sequences lacking quality scores, so filtering was different. The method was immunoSEQ multiplex PCR; TCRdb's version includes in-frame clones alone and lacks a portion of them. V and J calls and clone size are given by that table; D and trimming were obtained from the DNA. The table shows approximately 480,000 clones, with about three quarters occurring only once.

The sample comprised PBMCs. The rearrangement joins TRBV15 to TRBJ2-1; D is unclear. This TCR derives from a woman aged 40 to 55 in good health. Some clones in this sample may be carry-over from other donors' samples. The CDR3 DNA reads TGTGCCACCAGGCTCGACTCCTCCACGAAGCAGTTCTTC. It encodes CATRLDSSTKQFF.